This T cell receptor beta chain originates from a study of control samples from healthy donors and cancer patients. Some clones are missing from TCRdb's copy, which holds only in-frame ones; the method was immunoSEQ multiplex PCR. The profile covers about 76,000 clones, with roughly nine tenths appearing a single time and roughly 8.9% taken by the ten largest. Trimming left V 2 bases short and J 7 bases short, with 11 bases between. The CDR3 is made up of 14 amino acids. The germline gives CDR1 LGHDT, CDR2 YNNKEL (reference sequence). The V gene is TRBV3-1 (or the pseudogene TRBV3-2), the J gene TRBJ2-2, with a tentative D call TRBD2 (7 bases). Sequencing used PBMCs. The clonotype comes from a woman aged 45-65 years with colorectal cancer. Here the CDR3 DNA reads TGTGCCAGCAGCCAACGGGGGGCAGTCGGGGAGCTGTTTTTT. Protein: CASSQRGAVGELFF.